This T cell receptor (beta chain) was captured by sequencing in a study of blood T cell repertoires in COVID-19. Study summary: Specimens from acute and convalescent COVID-19 originated in the United States, Italy and Spain.

As originally analysed: Researchers report that nucleated cell counts were estimated from reference gene primer amplification. Clones were sequenced by immunoSEQ multiplex PCR, and TCRdb holds only the in-frame ones, with some missing. The DNA gave D and trimming, while V, J and clone size come from that table. Of 310,000 or so clones in the sample, around nine tenths were seen once. V lost 2 bases and J lost 6, with 9 bases in between. Germline V CDR1 and CDR2: KGHDR, SFDVKD. The CDR3 runs 14 residues. The chain links TRBV24-1 to TRBJ2-2, with D tentatively TRBD2 (6 bases). This clonotype was sampled from a man aged 45 to 65 with active or convalescent COVID-19. The sample taken for sequencing was peripheral blood. CDR3: CATSDSGVAGELFF. CDR3 in DNA: TGTGCCACCAGTGATTCGGGGGTTGCCGGGGAGCTGTTTTTT.